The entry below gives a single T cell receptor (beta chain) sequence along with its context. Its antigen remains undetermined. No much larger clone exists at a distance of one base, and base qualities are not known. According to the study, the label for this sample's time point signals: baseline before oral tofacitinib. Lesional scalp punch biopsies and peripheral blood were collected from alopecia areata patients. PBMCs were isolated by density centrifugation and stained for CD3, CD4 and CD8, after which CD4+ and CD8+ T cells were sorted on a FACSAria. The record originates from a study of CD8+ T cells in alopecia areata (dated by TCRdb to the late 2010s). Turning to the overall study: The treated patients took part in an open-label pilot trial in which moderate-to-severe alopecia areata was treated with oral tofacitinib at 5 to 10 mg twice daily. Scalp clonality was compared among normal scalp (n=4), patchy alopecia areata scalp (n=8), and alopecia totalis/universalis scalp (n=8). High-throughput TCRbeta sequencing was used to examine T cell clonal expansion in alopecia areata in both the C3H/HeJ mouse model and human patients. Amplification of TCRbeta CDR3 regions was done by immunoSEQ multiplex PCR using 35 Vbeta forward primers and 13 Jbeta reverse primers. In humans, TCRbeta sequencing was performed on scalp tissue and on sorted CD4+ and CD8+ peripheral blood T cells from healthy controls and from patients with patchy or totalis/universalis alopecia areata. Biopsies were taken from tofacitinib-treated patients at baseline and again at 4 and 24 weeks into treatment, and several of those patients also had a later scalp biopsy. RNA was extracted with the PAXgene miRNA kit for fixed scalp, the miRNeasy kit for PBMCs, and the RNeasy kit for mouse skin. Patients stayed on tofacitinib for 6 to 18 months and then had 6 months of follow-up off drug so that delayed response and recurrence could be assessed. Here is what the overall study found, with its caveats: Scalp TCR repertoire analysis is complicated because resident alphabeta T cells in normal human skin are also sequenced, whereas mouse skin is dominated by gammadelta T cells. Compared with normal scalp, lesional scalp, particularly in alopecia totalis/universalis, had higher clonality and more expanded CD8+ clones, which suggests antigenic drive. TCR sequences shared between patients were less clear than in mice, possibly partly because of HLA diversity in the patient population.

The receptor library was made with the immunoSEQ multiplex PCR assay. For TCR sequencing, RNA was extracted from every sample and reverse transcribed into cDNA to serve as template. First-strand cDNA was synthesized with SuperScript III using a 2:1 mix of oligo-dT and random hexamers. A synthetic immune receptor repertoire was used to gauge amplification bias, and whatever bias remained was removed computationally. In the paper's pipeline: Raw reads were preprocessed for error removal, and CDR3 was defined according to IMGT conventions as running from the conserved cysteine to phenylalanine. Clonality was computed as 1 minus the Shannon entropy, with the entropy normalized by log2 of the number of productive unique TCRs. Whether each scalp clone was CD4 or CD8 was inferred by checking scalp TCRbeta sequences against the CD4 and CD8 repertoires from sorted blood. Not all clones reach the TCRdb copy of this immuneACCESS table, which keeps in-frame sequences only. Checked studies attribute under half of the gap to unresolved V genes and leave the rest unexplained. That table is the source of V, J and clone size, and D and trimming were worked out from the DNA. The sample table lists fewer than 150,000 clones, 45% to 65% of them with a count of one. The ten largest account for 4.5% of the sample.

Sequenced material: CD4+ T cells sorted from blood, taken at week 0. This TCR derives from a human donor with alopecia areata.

Read as DNA, the sequence is TGCGCCAGCACCTCCTGGAATCAGCCCCAGCATTTT. It encodes CASTSWNQPQHF. Here the chain combines TRBV23-1 and TRBJ1-5; no D segment can be confidently identified. TRBV23-1 is classed as an ORF, of uncertain function. A distance of 8 bases separates the germline ends of V and J, which lose 7 bases and 4 bases respectively. The CDR3 has 12 amino acids, counting the end cysteine and phenylalanine. Only the CDR3 part of the read is kept: 36 bases, read in frame from the first base.